This T cell receptor (beta chain) was found in a study of molecular identifiers for immune sequencing clone quantification. Study summary: Across replicate runs, RNA obtained from 20,000 or 100,000 naive CD8 cells was divided into five, with four undergoing sequencing. Study-level findings and limits: Sharing of a barcode by identical TCR molecules could cause highly expanded clone sizes to be underestimated.

RNA fractions of 10%, 30% or 50% and about 19,000 to 1,000,000 sorted cells were the source of naive CD8 libraries. Researchers sorted naive CD8 T cells as cells that were CD8+CD4-CCR7+CD45RA+. The germline CDR1 and CDR2 sequences are SGHAT and FQNNGV. The V gene end was trimmed by 8 bases and the J gene end by 3 bases; junction bases not matched to a gene: 7. The CDR3 length is 13 residues. TCRdb independently ran MiXCR on the PCR reads; one entry per CDR3 protein. The table lists about 500,000 distinct CDR3 sequences, 20% to 25% of them singletons. Remarks on this clonotype: Its specificity is unknown.

The chain links TRBV11-2 to TRBJ2-7; the match to TRBD1 covers 7 bases. The clonotype was recovered from a human donor in good health. Some libraries in this study had Jurkat cell RNA spiked in. The material sequenced was naive CD8+ T cells from blood, with Jurkat cell RNA spiked in. Subset in this sample: FACS-sorted CD8+CD4-CCR7+CD45RA+ naive T cells. The CDR3 DNA is TGTGCCAGCGGGGACAGATCGTTCTACGAGCAGTACTTC. This codes for CASGDRSFYEQYF.